This T cell receptor beta chain stems from a study of cytomegalovirus exposure and HLA in healthy donors (dated by TCRdb to the late 2010s). As for the study more broadly: According to an earlier analysis of 587 of the donors, roughly 180 million T cells yielded some 110 million unique TCR beta sequences and around 280 Gb of sequence data. An early release that covered more than 550 HLA-typed donors contained around 300 gigabases of sequencing data and roughly 84 million unique TCR sequences. Of the roughly 400 genotyped donors, roughly 85% fell in the genetic ancestry cluster associated with self-reported Caucasian donors. The study aimed to test whether cataloging public T cell receptors could reveal signatures of past pathogen exposure. The study profiled the T cell repertoires of under 700 subjects by immunosequencing and related them to cytomegalovirus serostatus. Along with the 666-subject first cohort, a separate validation cohort of more than 90 different subjects was used. To predict cytomegalovirus infection status, the study combined high-throughput TCR immunosequencing, statistical association of individual TCRs with disease status, and machine learning. A later analysis re-examined previously published TCR beta repertoires from roughly 650 donors and added high-resolution HLA genotyping to investigate patterns of TCR occurrence. In the later analysis, no new phenotypic data were used to find candidate immune exposures; instead, reliance was placed on TCR beta sequences and their occurrence across donors. To decide whether each TCR beta V gene segment behaved as functional or pseudogenic, an earlier analysis of some 580 of the donors relied on high-throughput TCR beta sequencing. Donor age, sex, ethnicity and CMV serostatus were compiled alongside the repertoire data. In a later genetic analysis, genome-wide SNP genotypes for about three fifths of the roughly 670 donors were used, and that subset was treated as a discovery cohort. All discovery cohort repertoires had been generated using a single sequencing platform. Class I and class II HLA loci were covered by the typing at four-digit resolution. The number of typed donors differed by locus: about 620-640 for A, B, C, DRB1 and DQB1; 500 to 550 for DQA1; some 610 for DPA1; and 400 to 480 for DPB1. Because of strong linkage in the cohort, roughly five DR-DQ haplotypes were treated as single units for association and clustering. On average, roughly 240,000 unique TCR beta nucleotide sequences were sequenced per donor among a few hundred genotyped donors of the cohort, with roughly 18% of those sequences being non-productive.

The library was prepared using the immunoSEQ multiplex PCR assay. The multiplex PCR relied on a mix of 60 forward primers for TCR Vbeta segments and 13 reverse primers for TCR Jbeta segments. Amplification of the CDR3 region of rearranged TCR beta genes was performed with a multiplex PCR assay on genomic DNA. On the Illumina HiSeq System, the amplified TCR beta libraries were sequenced as 87-base-pair reads. For the original study's pipeline: Across the roughly 700 repertoires, a later analysis counted some 80 million unique TCR beta chains, 9.5 million to 13 million of which were shared by at least two donors. To remove PCR and sequencing errors, raw reads were error-corrected and collapsed into unique sequences using a nearest-neighbor algorithm that merged closely related sequences. CDR3 sequences were aligned to IMGT reference sequences to assign V, D and J gene segments. For a sequence to be retained, at least a six-nucleotide match to both a V gene segment and a J gene segment was required. A rearrangement was called productive if the CDR3 had no stop codons and remained in frame with V and J, and every other rearrangement was called non-productive. CDR3 was defined by IMGT convention, running from the second conserved V-encoded cysteine to the conserved J-encoded phenylalanine. Sequences without an unambiguous match to a single V gene segment were excluded from the earlier analysis of a few hundred of the donors. An earlier analysis of 587 of the donors called V segments functional above 56.7% productive rearrangements and segregating when the between-donor standard deviation exceeded 5%. To diagnose cytomegalovirus status from the catalog of TCR beta chain sequences, a statistical classification framework was built. V and J gene assignment, in a later analysis, came from comparing TCR nucleotide sequences with IMGT/GENE-DB human TR gene sequences. A later analysis assigned CDR3 sequences and most-parsimonious VDJ recombination scenarios with the TCRdist pipeline. In a later analysis, each TCR beta chain was defined by its CDR3 amino acid sequence together with its V-gene family, and reads lacking a unique V-gene family were excluded. In a later analysis, several hundred highly shared, low-generation-probability nucleotide sequences were removed to address suspected cross-contamination and a sequencing artifact. A later analysis calculated a clonal expansion index for each public chain from normalized within-repertoire ranks of inferred template counts. In a later analysis, generation probabilities were computed using a VDJ recombination model fitted to out-of-frame rearrangements, and the results were checked against IGoR. In a later analysis, TCR-TCR, TCR-HLA and TCR-CMV co-occurrence was scored with hypergeometric tests, and a repertoire-size bias correction was applied to TCR pairs. In a later analysis, false discovery rates were estimated by permuting HLA or CMV assignments 20 times. In a later analysis, co-occurring TCRs were grouped using DBSCAN, with TCRdist sequence similarity added in when clustering inside HLA-allele-positive subsets. For co-occurrence clustering, repertoires with fewer than 30,000 or more than 120,000 public chains were excluded, along with roughly 5 repertoires with anomalous nucleotide sharing. Entries here come from immuneACCESS through TCRdb and include only in-frame sequences with V and J called. Some clones fail to appear in such tables; in the studies checked, an unresolved V gene covers under half of the shortfall, and the cause of the remainder is unknown. The V and J calls and the clone size are those of that table, but D and trimming were determined from the DNA. The sample yields some 130,000 clones; 77% were counted once. The top ten clones comprise roughly 3.9% of the sample.

Counted from cysteine to phenylalanine, this CDR3 has 13 amino acids. Only the CDR3 DNA is retained, 39 bases long and in frame from the first base. The germline V gene yields SGHVS for CDR1 and FQNEAQ for CDR2. V and J are truncated by 5 bases and 3 bases respectively, leaving an intervening sequence of 10 bases. The cohort consisted of hundreds of healthy bone marrow donors. At the time of sampling, every cohort member was nominally healthy, though immune exposures that went unrecorded were likely present. The donor was CMV seropositive and belonged to the group of some 290 seropositive cohort members. Every donor gave a peripheral blood sample, and the peripheral blood mononuclear cells from that sample were used for TCR beta sequencing. Genomic DNA was extracted from the blood cell samples with the Qiagen DNeasy Blood Extraction Kit. As to this clone: Its antigen target is currently unknown. No qualities accompany the bases; no much larger clone lies one base away.

Broad study findings and their caveats: A later analysis found that HLA-associated TCR beta chains were more clonally expanded and had lower generation probabilities than equally common non-associated chains. It was suggested by the authors that the approach could potentially be generalized to other disease states and immunological phenotypes. A group of highly shared sequence variants was considered likely to be a technical artifact of the sequencing pipeline. For the cohort, immune exposure information was limited to CMV serostatus. Roughly uniform sequencing depth across donors was assumed in presence/absence analyses, although this assumption may not hold. In a later genetic analysis, a missense DCLRE1C variant was associated with V-gene and J-gene trimming of TCR beta chains, and the association was replicated in an independent cohort. Broadly in line with IMGT annotations, most TCR beta V segments showed up in productive rearrangements about 87% or about 30% of the time in an earlier analysis of roughly 590 of the donors. A further reported finding was that TCR beta sequences accurately predicted the HLA-A and HLA-B alleles for most subjects in the first cohort. Most CMV-associated TCR beta chains appeared to be HLA-restricted in a later analysis, and the HLA associations seemed to be driven largely by CMV exposure. In a later analysis, TCR association rates were found to vary across HLA loci, with the most associated TCRs seen for DRB1 alleles and the fewest for HLA-C alleles. According to a later genetic analysis, donors in an Asian-associated ancestry cluster had fewer N-insertions in productive TCRs than the approximately 630-donor mean. Because HLA typing was unavailable for some donors at each locus, only the typed subset was used in association tests. Some IMGT-functional V segments, including TRBV6-2 and TRBV6-3, could not be distinguished by the 87-base-pair reads and were therefore excluded. In the study, 150 to 200 TCR beta chains were listed as associated with cytomegalovirus. In vitro tests confirmed that a few of the cytomegalovirus-associated TCR beta chains recognize cytomegalovirus antigens. Because counts were too low, roughly 16 rarely observed V segments, including chromosome 9 orphons, were excluded from the earlier analysis of around 640 of the donors. Across donors, most TCR sequences were observed very rarely, whereas some public TCRs were present in many individuals. In a later analysis, several top co-occurrence clusters were reported to appear linked to parvovirus B19, influenza, CMV and Epstein-Barr virus. Assigning TCR associations to individual alleles was difficult when HLA alleles, especially DR and DQ, strongly co-occurred. Correlated functional status among segregating V segments might reflect linkage disequilibrium, but an unknown experimental factor could not be ruled out. Specific HLA alleles were associated with 15,000 to 20,000 TCR beta sequences at a false discovery rate of 0.05 in a later analysis. In this cohort, only TCR beta chains were sequenced, and detectable features were limited by the absence of alpha or paired-chain data. The classifier was reported to diagnose cytomegalovirus status with high specificity and sensitivity in both the original cohort and the validation cohort.

The sequence derives from a male donor in good health and CMV-seropositive. This sequence uses TRBV7-8 and TRBJ1-1, and possibly TRBD1, on 5 matching bases. The source material was PBMCs. CDR3 protein: CASSRGADTEAFF. The nucleotides are TGTGCCAGCAGCCGCGGGGCGGACACTGAAGCTTTCTTT.